This passage covers 7 T cell receptor beta chains from one sample sequenced in a study of naive and memory T cell subsets. Two oligonucleotides, mixed equimolar, formed the beta constant-region primer covering TRBC1 and TRBC2. Each CDR3 protein gets one entry after TCRdb re-called the UMI-ligation and nested PCR reads with MiXCR. This sample has approximately 82,000 distinct CDR3 sequences, with 6% to 7.5% found just once. The source material was central memory CD4+ T cells from blood. These receptors all stem from a human donor in good health.

The rearrangement joins TRBV4-3 to TRBJ1-3; no clear D gene. The V gene's germline CDR1 is LGHNA and CDR2 YSLEER. The CDR3 length is 13 residues. Trimming pared 4 bases from V and 11 bases from J, leaving 15 bases between. This CDR3 reads CASSPDQTVSIYF. The CDR3 DNA sequence: TGCGCCAGCAGCCCCGACCAAACGGTCTCCATATATTTT.

This clonotype was detected a few times. This rearrangement joins TRBV3-1 to TRBJ2-7, with 7 bases aligning to TRBD1. J lost 7 bases, V lost 5 bases, and 14 bases had no gene match. The CDR3 runs 15 residues. Germline values: CDR1 LGHDT, CDR2 YNNKEL (reference sequence). CDR3 protein: CASSAETGTSGEQYF. DNA of the CDR3: TGTGCCAGCAGCGCCGAGACAGGGACATCAGGGGAGCAGTACTTC.

This clonotype was found a few times. The chain is built from TRBV6-2 or TRBV6-3 and TRBJ2-3, with D uncertain. In germline, CDR1 is MNHEY, CDR2 SVGEGT. The CDR3 is 14 residues long. Trimming pared 6 bases from V and 7 bases from J, leaving 17 bases between. The CDR3 coding sequence is TGTGCCAGCAGAGAGGACGGTAGCAGGAATACGCAGTATTTT. Its protein is CASREDGSRNTQYF.

This clonotype was detected many times. V and J are TRBV5-1 and TRBJ1-4, with D possibly TRBD1 on 5 matching bases. The germline gives CDR1 SGHRS, CDR2 YFSETQ. V lost 4 bases and J 8 bases, leaving 18 bases between the germline ends. The length of the CDR3 is 15 residues. CDR3 amino acids: CASSPRPSRGEKLFF. CDR3 sequence (DNA): TGCGCCAGCAGCCCCCGACCGAGTCGGGGCGAAAAACTGTTTTTT.

The chain links TRBV4-1 to TRBJ2-6, with D unresolved. Germline CDR1 is MGHRA and CDR2 is YSYEKL. This CDR3 has 16 residues. V was cut by 0 bases and J by 0 bases, with 6 bases left in between. CDR3 nucleotides: TGCGCCAGCAGCCAAGATATCAGCTCTGGGGCCAACGTCCTGACTTTC. Translated: CASSQDISSGANVLTF.

The gene calls are TRBV10-3 and TRBJ2-5; TRBD1 might be the D (6 bases). V was trimmed by 4 bases and J by 1 base, leaving 13 bases between them. CDR1 is ENHRY and CDR2 is SYGVKD in the germline V gene. This CDR3 spans 15 amino acids. The CDR3 here is CAISAQGRFQETQYF. The CDR3 bases are TGTGCCATCAGTGCCCAGGGGAGATTCCAAGAGACCCAGTACTTC.

The chain combines TRBV28 with TRBJ1-1; D ambiguous. Trimming removed 2 bases at V and 6 bases at J, with 10 bases between. The CDR3 has 13 amino acids. CDR1 is MDHEN and CDR2 is SYDVKM in the germline V gene. Here the CDR3 DNA reads TGTGCCAGCAGTTTAAGTTACAGACCTGAAGCTTTCTTT. Amino acids: CASSLSYRPEAFF.